These 27 T cell receptor beta chains came from one sample sequenced in a study of blood T cell repertoires in COVID-19 (dated by TCRdb to the early 2020s). Library preparation employed the immunoSEQ multiplex PCR assay. TCRdb took this table from immuneACCESS and kept in-frame rearrangements with V and J called. Such tables lack part of the clones; where checked against another copy, unresolved V genes explain under half of the gap, and the rest is unexplained. Here the sample has about 98,000 clones; more than 60% occur a single time. The biggest ten clones account for around 24% of the sample. The specimen sequenced was peripheral blood. These receptors were collected from a man in his sixties or seventies with acute or convalescent COVID-19.

This clone was picked up a small number of times. V gene TRBV7-2 combines with J gene TRBJ2-7; 15 nucleotides line up with TRBD2. Germline V gives CDR1 SGHTA, CDR2 FQGNSA. The V and J ends lost 3 bases and 7 bases, in that order; junction bases with no gene match: 4. The CDR3 consists of 15 residues. CDR3 loop: CASSFGGTSGREQYF. In DNA form, the CDR3 reads TGTGCCAGCAGCTTTGGAGGGACTAGCGGGAGGGAGCAGTACTTC. Full variable domain (rest looked up from reference TRBV7-2 and TRBJ2-7): GAGVSQSPSNKVTEKGKDVELRCDPISGHTALYWYRQSLGQGLEFLIYFQGNSAPDKSGLPSDRFSAERTGGSVSTLTIQRTQQEDSAVYLCASSFGGTSGREQYFGPGTRLTVT.

This rearrangement joins TRBV6-5 to TRBJ2-3; the match to TRBD1 covers 8 bases. V shed 4 bases and J 5 bases; nucleotides not matched to a gene: 2. This CDR3 comprises 13 residues. The germline gives CDR1 MNHEY, CDR2 SVGAGI. For the CDR3, the DNA is TGTGCCAGCAGTTTGACAGGGGTAGATACGCAGTATTTT. As protein: CASSLTGVDTQYF.

The chain has TRBV19 and TRBJ2-2, with 10 bases lining up with TRBD2. Per germline, CDR1 LNHDA and CDR2 SQIVND (reference sequence). V trimming: 4 bases; J trimming: 0 bases; junction bases outside the gene matches: 8. The CDR3 loop spans 18 amino acids. The CDR3 loop reads CASSSLAGDSSNTGELFF. The CDR3 bases are TGTGCCAGTAGTAGTCTAGCGGGAGACTCCTCGAACACCGGGGAGCTGTTTTTT.

The CDR3 DNA sequence: TGTGCCACCAGTGAGCGCAGGGGGACTGAAGCTTTCTTT. It translates to CATSERRGTEAFF. The chain uses TRBV24-1 and TRBJ1-1, with 7 bases identical to TRBD1. This CDR3 spans 13 amino acids. Germline assignment: CDR1 KGHDR and CDR2 SFDVKD. With V trimmed by 4 bases and J by 5 bases, 3 bases remained unmatched.

The gene calls are TRBV19 and TRBJ2-5; TRBD2 agrees at 11 bases. The CDR3 extends over 17 amino acids. Unmatched junction bases numbered 11, after V lost 6 bases and J lost 2 bases. In germline, CDR1 is LNHDA, CDR2 SQIVND (reference sequence). The CDR3 is CASSLDGLAGLQETQYF. The CDR3, as DNA: TGTGCCAGTAGCCTCGACGGACTAGCGGGCCTACAAGAGACCCAGTACTTC.

This chain uses TRBV19 with TRBJ1-3; 7 bases are a match to TRBD1. Germline V lookup: CDR1 LNHDA, CDR2 SQIVND (reference sequence). The CDR3 loop spans 15 amino acids. The V segment lost 3 bases and the J segment 2 bases; nucleotides outside the gene matches: 4. The DNA for the CDR3 is TGTGCCAGTAGTATCCAGGGGGTAGCTGGAAACACCATATATTTT. Translating it yields CASSIQGVAGNTIYF.

The rearrangement joins TRBV13 to TRBJ2-1; no reliable D call. CDR1 is PRHDT, CDR2 FYEKMQ, per germline (reference sequence). There are 12 residues in the CDR3. V was shortened by 3 bases and J by 4 bases, with 4 bases between the two germline ends. CDR3 in amino acids: CASSFSYNEQFF. For the CDR3, the DNA is TGTGCCAGCAGCTTTTCGTACAATGAGCAGTTCTTC.

This chain links TRBV2 with TRBJ2-3; perhaps TRBD2 as D (6 bases). CDR3 length: 12 residues. CDR1 and CDR2 (germline): SNHLY, FYNNEI. The ends were cut back, 8 bases at V and 1 base at J, with 7 bases in the middle. Here the CDR3 reads CASRGGTDTQYF. The CDR3 DNA reads TGTGCCAGCCGCGGGGGCACAGATACGCAGTATTTT.

V gene TRBV5-4 combines with J gene TRBJ2-3; 7 bases are shared with TRBD2. Germline V gene lookup returns CDR1 SGHNT and CDR2 YYREEE (reference sequence). CDR3 length equals 16 residues. The trim removed 4 bases at V and 3 bases at J, leaving 11 bases unmatched. The CDR3 sequence: CASSPGGAGATDTQYF. CDR3 coding DNA: TGTGCCAGCAGCCCCGGCGGGGCGGGAGCGACAGATACGCAGTATTTT.

In this sample, this clone turned up a few times. The chain links TRBV29-1 to TRBJ2-3; a weak D match, TRBD2 (5 bases). The ends were cut back, 1 base at V and 2 bases at J, with 13 bases in the middle. The CDR3 extends over 15 amino acids. Germline values: CDR1 SQVTM, CDR2 ANQGSEA. The CDR3 bases are TGCAGCGTTGAAGGAGGGAATCAAATCACAGATACGCAGTATTTT. Protein sequence: CSVEGGNQITDTQYF.

This rearrangement joins TRBV5-4 to TRBJ1-6, with D possibly matching TRBD1 (6 bases). The CDR3 contains 15 residues. Trimming pared 2 bases from V and 7 bases from J, leaving 13 bases between. Germline CDR1 reads SGHNT; CDR2 reads YYREEE (reference sequence). The CDR3 region has the DNA TGTGCCAGCAGCTTAGGGACTACAGGGAATTCACCCCTCCACTTT. The encoded protein is CASSLGTTGNSPLHF.

The chain links TRBV27 to TRBJ2-7, with TRBD2 matching 8 bases. This CDR3 has 16 amino acids. CDR1 is MNHEY, CDR2 SMNVEV, per germline (reference sequence). With 6 bases clipped from V and 0 bases from J, the junction kept 10 bases outside the gene matches. The CDR3, as DNA: TGTGCCAGCAGCCTATGGGGTAGCGGGGCCTCCTACGAGCAGTACTTC. Residues: CASSLWGSGASYEQYF.

This clone was seen only once. The chain uses TRBV2 and TRBJ2-7; TRBD2 matches 9 bases. The J segment lost 6 bases and the V segment lost 1 base, leaving 4 bases of the junction unmatched. This CDR3 spans 14 amino acids. The germline V gene encodes CDR1 SNHLY and CDR2 FYNNEI. DNA of the CDR3: TGTGCCAGCAGTGAAGGCGGGAGGGCCAGCGAGCAGTACTTC. It encodes CASSEGGRASEQYF.

This clone was seen a handful of times. This chain connects TRBV11-2 to TRBJ2-7, with D possibly TRBD1 on 5 matching bases. CDR1 is SGHAT, CDR2 FQNNGV, per germline. Trimming pared 3 bases from V and 2 bases from J, leaving 11 bases between. This CDR3 contains 14 residues. The CDR3 coding sequence is TGTGCCAGCAGCTTTTGGGGCAGCACCTACGAGCAGTACTTC. This translates into CASSFWGSTYEQYF.

A few counts support this clone. The rearrangement links TRBV9 to TRBJ1-5; D may be TRBD1 (5 bases). Trimming cost V 4 bases and J 1 base, with 12 bases left between them. Germline CDR1 reads SGDLS; CDR2 reads YYNGEE. This CDR3 comprises 15 residues. CDR3: CASSIDGGSNQPQHF. CDR3 coding DNA: TGTGCCAGCAGCATTGATGGGGGGAGCAATCAGCCCCAGCATTTT.

The genes are TRBV7-9 and TRBJ1-4, with unresolved D. The CDR3 spans 12 residues. V lost 1 base and J 11 bases, leaving 8 bases between the germline ends. Germline assignment: CDR1 SEHNR and CDR2 FQNEAQ (reference sequence). The DNA of the CDR3 is TGTGCCAGCAGCTTAGGCAGAGGGAAACTGTTTTTT. Protein product: CASSLGRGKLFF.

The genes are TRBV4-1 and TRBJ1-4; possible D gene TRBD1, 5 bases. The V end was cut by 0 bases, the J end by 7 bases, with 12 bases between. CDR3 length: 15 residues. Germline V gives CDR1 MGHRA, CDR2 YSYEKL. The CDR3 here is CASSQDPAGREKLFF. DNA for the CDR3: TGCGCCAGCAGCCAAGATCCGGCAGGGCGTGAAAAACTGTTTTTT.

The chain joins TRBV30 to TRBJ1-6, with a tentative D call TRBD1 (6 bases). Between the trimmed V and J ends, which lost 2 bases and 11 bases, there was a span of 16 bases. Looked up from germline, CDR1 is GTSNPN and CDR2 is SVGIG (reference sequence). The CDR3 extends over 14 amino acids. CDR3 sequence reads: CAWSRQGILPPLHF. The CDR3 nucleotides are TGTGCCTGGAGTAGGCAGGGGATACTTCCACCCCTCCACTTT.

The V and J genes are TRBV5-4 and TRBJ1-5, with unresolved D. CDR3 length: 15 amino acids. Deletions cut 0 bases from V and 2 bases from J, with 9 bases between. From germline, CDR1 is SGHNT and CDR2 YYREEE (reference sequence). CDR3 DNA sequence: TGTGCCAGCAGCTTGGATGGGAGGGGCAATCAGCCCCAGCATTTT. The encoded protein is CASSLDGRGNQPQHF.

This chain links TRBV11-2 with TRBJ2-3; 10 bases are a match to TRBD2. The CDR3 spans 17 residues. Germline V lookup: CDR1 SGHAT, CDR2 FQNNGV. J was trimmed by 3 bases and V by 4 bases; bases with no gene match: 10. The DNA for the CDR3 is TGTGCCAGCAGCTCCGCCAGCGGGAGGGCCGGGACAGATACGCAGTATTTT. Protein: CASSSASGRAGTDTQYF.

The CDR3 region has the DNA TGTGCCAGCAGTTCCCCCGTTGGCAATGAAAAACTGTTTTTT. It codes for CASSSPVGNEKLFF. The chain carries TRBV28 and TRBJ1-4; no definite D call. Germline CDR1 and CDR2: MDHEN and SYDVKM. The CDR3 consists of 14 residues. The V end lost 4 bases, the J end lost 5 bases, and 11 bases lay between the germline ends.

The V gene is TRBV3-1 (or the pseudogene TRBV3-2), the J gene TRBJ2-5, with 7 bases matching TRBD2. Unmatched junction bases numbered 7, after V lost 0 bases and J lost 0 bases. Germline lookup yields CDR1 LGHDT and CDR2 YNNKEL (reference sequence). This CDR3 spans 17 amino acids. DNA of the CDR3: TGTGCCAGCAGCCAAGATGTACTAGCGAGGTACCAAGAGACCCAGTACTTC. Protein sequence: CASSQDVLARYQETQYF.

This clone was found a few times. The V and J genes are TRBV28 and TRBJ2-7, with D perhaps TRBD1 (6 bases). The V end lost 6 bases, the J end lost 2 bases, and 17 bases lay between the germline ends. The CDR3 covers 15 residues. Looked up from germline, CDR1 is MDHEN and CDR2 is SYDVKM. This chain's CDR3 is CASRLVRPGAYEQYF. Written as DNA, the CDR3 is TGTGCCAGCAGGTTAGTCCGCCCAGGGGCCTACGAGCAGTACTTC.

J is TRBJ2-2 and V is TRBV7-3; 7 bases are shared with TRBD1. CDR1 and CDR2 from the germline V gene are SGHTA and FQGTGA. The CDR3 is 14 residues long. V was pared by 6 bases and J by 4 bases, with 5 bases of the junction left unmatched. The CDR3 is CASSRTGFTGELFF. Written as DNA, the CDR3 is TGTGCCAGCAGTCGGACAGGATTCACCGGGGAGCTGTTTTTT.

The V call is TRBV27, the J call TRBJ2-7; 8 nucleotides line up with TRBD2. The CDR3 has 13 residues. The trim removed 3 bases at V and 3 bases at J, leaving 1 base unmatched. Looked up from germline, CDR1 is MNHEY and CDR2 is SMNVEV (reference sequence). CDR3: CASSLTSDYEQYF. The DNA of the CDR3 is TGTGCCAGCAGTTTGACTAGCGACTACGAGCAGTACTTC.

V and J are TRBV6-4 and TRBJ2-1; 10 nucleotides line up with TRBD1. CDR1 MRHNA and CDR2 SNTAGT come from the germline V gene. The CDR3 spans 16 residues. With 5 bases clipped from V and 4 bases from J, the junction kept 8 bases outside the gene matches. CDR3 in amino acids: CASSPRTGGAYNEQFF. CDR3 DNA sequence: TGTGCCAGCAGTCCCAGGACAGGGGGGGCTTACAATGAGCAGTTCTTC.

The chain links TRBV4-1 to TRBJ2-3; possible D gene TRBD2, 6 bases. Germline assignment: CDR1 MGHRA and CDR2 YSYEKL. The CDR3 contains 18 residues. The V and J ends lost 4 bases and 0 bases respectively, with 20 bases between them. CDR3 in amino acids: CASSRRGPILASTDTQYF. CDR3 bases: TGCGCCAGCAGCCGAAGGGGCCCGATCCTAGCGAGCACAGATACGCAGTATTTT.